This T cell receptor (beta chain) was profiled in a study of T cell responses to AZD1222 COVID-19 vaccine. In the study overall: Second doses that came at about 4 or about 12 weeks were put together.

Unmatched junction bases numbered 9, after V lost 4 bases and J lost 3 bases. CDR1 and CDR2 (germline): SGHNT, YYREEE (reference sequence). There are 15 residues in the CDR3. General study findings and limits: Among the donors, most were white British and more were female, and clonal diversity was possibly underestimated.

This clone was recorded a few times. As yet, its antigen is unknown. Sequencing used immunoSEQ multiplex PCR; TCRdb keeps in-frame clones, though not all of them. The data contain 150,000 or so clones, 70% to 90% of them singletons. The V and J genes are TRBV5-4 and TRBJ2-7; 8 positions agree with TRBD1. The TCR comes from an adult in good health. Sequenced material: peripheral blood, taken on day 0 of AZD1222 vaccination. The CDR3 region is CASSQKTGAGYEQYF. CDR3 nucleotides: TGTGCCAGCAGCCAGAAGACAGGGGCAGGCTACGAGCAGTACTTC.